What follows describes a single TCR beta chain. The primer mix had 60 Vbeta and 13 Jbeta primers. Only in-frame clones appear in the TCRdb table, and some are missing; sequencing was by immunoSEQ multiplex PCR. The sample holds about 70,000 clones, 70% to 90% seen once. The record originates from a study of cytomegalovirus exposure and HLA in healthy donors. There are 13 residues in the CDR3. CDR1 is SNHLY, CDR2 FYNNEI, per germline. Trimming took 5 bases from V and 7 from J; bases not matched to a gene: 6. This sequence joins TRBV2 and TRBJ1-2; 8 bases agree with TRBD1. The sample consisted of PBMCs. This TCR was recovered from a woman aged 25 to 39 in good health and CMV-seronegative. CDR3 region: CASSSQGEGGYTF. The DNA of the CDR3 is TGTGCCAGCAGTTCACAGGGGGAGGGTGGCTACACCTTC.